This TCR beta chain was sequenced for a study of blood T cell repertoires in COVID-19. Study overall: Specimens from acute and convalescent COVID-19 originated in the United States, Italy and Spain.

Sequenced by immunoSEQ multiplex PCR; TCRdb stores in-frame clones only, minus some. This table holds under 200,000 clones, around 80% found once. The junction had 8 bases not matched to a gene; V was cut back by 3 bases and J by 5 bases. The CDR3 totals 14 residues. In germline, CDR1 is DFQATT, CDR2 SNEGSKA (reference sequence). Input material: PBMCs or T cells enriched from blood (not recorded which). V and J are TRBV20-1 and TRBJ2-7; TRBD1 agrees at 9 bases. The sequence was collected from an older woman who had recovered from COVID-19. CDR3 loop: CSASRRQGEDEQYF. The DNA for the CDR3 is TGCAGTGCTAGTAGAAGACAGGGGGAGGACGAGCAGTACTTC.